This is a list of T cell receptor beta chains from one sample in a study of tumor-infiltrating lymphocytes in primary liver carcinoma. From the multiplex PCR reads, TCRdb called clonotypes with MiXCR, one entry per CDR3 protein. The sample shows just under 95,000 distinct CDR3 sequences, just over 65% of them seen only once. Sequencing was performed on tumor-adjacent normal liver tissue. These receptors were collected from a man aged 35 to 55 with primary liver carcinoma and hepatitis B virus infection. Each CDR3 is given with its conserved first and last residue. Each record gives: V gene, J gene, CDR3 length, clone size, D gene, CDR3 DNA, CDR3 protein. D genes are given only for firm matches. Clone size is not always given. Where it is, it says once, few, many or a class for expanded clones.

v_gene: TRBV27
j_gene: TRBJ2-5
len: 13
abundance: few
d_gene: .
CDR3nt: TGTGCCAGCAGTTTTGTCCCGCAAGAGACCCAGTACTTC
CDR3aa: CASSFVPQETQYF

v_gene: TRBV28
j_gene: TRBJ1-2
len: 17
abundance: .
d_gene: .
CDR3nt: TGTGCCAGCAACAGGGCGCGACCAGGGCGCTTTAACTATGGCTACACCTTC
CDR3aa: CASNRARPGRFNYGYTF

v_gene: TRBV4-1
j_gene: TRBJ2-2
len: 14
abundance: once
d_gene: .
CDR3nt: TGCTCCAGCAGCCAAAACCCGAACACTGGGGAGCTGTTTTTT
CDR3aa: CSSSQNPNTGELFF

v_gene: TRBV11-2
j_gene: TRBJ2-3
len: 14
abundance: .
d_gene: .
CDR3nt: TGTGCCAGCAGCTTATATCTGGGGGGTTATACGCAGTATTTT
CDR3aa: CASSLYLGGYTQYF

v_gene: TRBV20-1
j_gene: TRBJ2-7
len: 13
abundance: .
d_gene: .
CDR3nt: TGCAGTGGACAGTTACAACTCGGTGGCGAGCAGTACTTC
CDR3aa: CSGQLQLGGEQYF

v_gene: TRBV12-3/TRBV12-4
j_gene: TRBJ1-1
len: 13
abundance: .
d_gene: TRBD1
CDR3nt: TGTGCCAGCAGTTTTCAGGGGGATAATGAAGCTTTCTTT
CDR3aa: CASSFQGDNEAFF

v_gene: TRBV11-1
j_gene: TRBJ2-7
len: 14
abundance: .
d_gene: .
CDR3nt: TGTGCCATCAGCCCTGACAGTGGGAGGTACGAGCAGTACTTC
CDR3aa: CAISPDSGRYEQYF

v_gene: TRBV12-3/TRBV12-4
j_gene: TRBJ2-4
len: 13
abundance: many
d_gene: .
CDR3nt: TGTGCCAGCAGTTTTGGAGGAAAAAACATTCAGTACTTC
CDR3aa: CASSFGGKNIQYF

v_gene: TRBV5-1
j_gene: TRBJ2-7
len: 16
abundance: .
d_gene: .
CDR3nt: TGCGCCAGCAGCTTGCTACTCGATCCTGAGTTGTACGAGCAGTACTTC
CDR3aa: CASSLLLDPELYEQYF

v_gene: TRBV5-6
j_gene: TRBJ2-1
len: 14
abundance: many
d_gene: .
CDR3nt: TGTGCCAGCAGCTTGGAGAACTCCTACAATGAGCAGTTCTTC
CDR3aa: CASSLENSYNEQFF

v_gene: TRBV4-1
j_gene: TRBJ2-5
len: 15
abundance: many
d_gene: .
CDR3nt: TGCGCCAGCAGCCAAGTGGAGGCCAGACAAGAGACCCAGTACTTC
CDR3aa: CASSQVEARQETQYF

v_gene: TRBV7-8
j_gene: TRBJ2-7
len: 17
abundance: .
d_gene: TRBD2
CDR3nt: TGTGCCAGCAACTCATTTCGCGGGGGGACTAGGGGAAGCGAGCAGTACTTC
CDR3aa: CASNSFRGGTRGSEQYF

v_gene: TRBV11-2
j_gene: TRBJ2-3
len: 17
abundance: .
d_gene: .
CDR3nt: TGTCCCAGCAGCCTAGATCTTGGGATAGGGGCAAGCGATACGCAGTATTTT
CDR3aa: CPSSLDLGIGASDTQYF

v_gene: TRBV6-5
j_gene: TRBJ1-4
len: 15
abundance: .
d_gene: .
CDR3nt: TGTGCCAGCACTTTCACGGGGGCTGGGAATGAAAAACTGTTTTTT
CDR3aa: CASTFTGAGNEKLFF